Described below is a single T cell receptor (beta chain) sequence and its context. Antigen specificity is unknown. PCR primers comprised 60 Vbeta and 13 Jbeta primers. Data came from immunoSEQ multiplex PCR; TCRdb stores just in-frame clones and leaves some out. The sample comprises a few hundred thousand clones, over 60% of which are singletons, and around 1.8% rests with the top ten. These data come from a study of cytomegalovirus exposure and HLA in healthy donors. General study points: Many donors carried some public TCRs, although rarity characterized most TCR sequences.

The CDR3 is 11 amino acids. Germline values: CDR1 MNHEY, CDR2 SVGAGI. The TCR originated in a man in his late teens or twenties in good health and CMV-seronegative. The chain is built from TRBV6-5 and TRBJ1-6, with TRBD1 matching 9 bases. The sample comprised PBMCs. The CDR3 region is CATGGNSPLHF. The CDR3 bases are TGTGCGACAGGGGGAAATTCACCCCTCCACTTT.